A single sample gave rise to the 6 T cell receptor beta chains below, sequenced in a study of cytomegalovirus exposure and HLA in healthy donors. PCR primers comprised 60 Vbeta and 13 Jbeta primers. Using immunoSEQ multiplex PCR, the repertoire was profiled, and TCRdb retains in-frame clones only, with some absent. The repertoire has 150,000 to 200,000 clones, 82% of them found once; the top ten carry about 1.6%. Material: PBMCs. The receptors were gathered from a girl aged 10 to 17 in good health and CMV-seropositive.

This sequence joins TRBV10-1 and TRBJ2-1; no reliable D call. The V and J ends lost 0 bases and 5 bases respectively, with 11 bases between them. There are 15 residues in the CDR3. Germline loops: CDR1 WNHNN, CDR2 SYGVQD (reference sequence). CDR3 nucleotide sequence: TGCGCCAGCAGTGAGTCTTCGCATCGGGACAATGAGCAGTTCTTC. Protein product: CASSESSHRDNEQFF.

V usage is TRBV7-9 and J usage is TRBJ1-4; TRBD1 aligns across 7 bases. Trimming removed 1 base from V and 8 bases from J; junction bases left unmatched: 10. The CDR3 is made up of 16 amino acids. Germline V gives CDR1 SEHNR, CDR2 FQNEAQ (reference sequence). CDR3 nucleotide sequence: TGTGCCAGCAGCTTAGTCAGGGGGGCGTCGGGAGAAAAACTGTTTTTT. Translated, it gives CASSLVRGASGEKLFF. Full variable domain (outside the CDR3, taken from reference TRBV7-9 and TRBJ1-4): DTGVSQNPRHKITKRGQNVTFRCDPISEHNRLYWYRQTLGQGPEFLTYFQNEAQLEKSRLLSDRFSAERPKGSFSTLEIQRTEQGDSAMYLCASSLVRGASGEKLFFGSGTQLSVL.

This clone was seen more than once but under ten times. The chain links TRBV10-1 to TRBJ2-3; TRBD2 matches at 9 bases. The length of the CDR3 is 12 residues. Trimming removed 7 bases from V and 10 bases from J; junction bases left unmatched: 6. Germline V gene lookup returns CDR1 WNHNN and CDR2 SYGVQD (reference sequence). CDR3 sequence reads: CASMGSGSAQYF. CDR3 DNA: TGCGCCAGCATGGGTAGCGGGAGCGCGCAGTATTTT.

V usage is TRBV14 and J usage is TRBJ1-1; TRBD1 agrees at 7 bases. V shed 3 bases and J 0 bases; nucleotides not matched to a gene: 4. The germline V gene encodes CDR1 SGHDN and CDR2 FVKESK. This CDR3 is 15 amino acids long. In DNA form, the CDR3 reads TGTGCCAGCAGCCAGAGAGGGACAGTGAACACTGAAGCTTTCTTT. This gives the protein CASSQRGTVNTEAFF.

The V call is TRBV30, the J call TRBJ2-5; D perhaps matches TRBD1 (6 bases). The CDR3 sequence is 13 residues long. The V gene's germline CDR1 is GTSNPN and CDR2 SVGIG (reference sequence). V lost 5 bases and J lost 0, with 10 bases in between. This CDR3 reads CAWVGQNQETQYF. CDR3 in DNA: TGTGCCTGGGTAGGACAGAACCAAGAGACCCAGTACTTC.

This clone showed up just a few times. The rearrangement joins TRBV6-1 to TRBJ2-7; a weak D match, TRBD1 (6 bases). The CDR3 consists of 16 residues. The germline V gene has CDR1 MNHNS and CDR2 SASEGT. Trimming cost V 4 bases and J 0 bases, with 16 bases left between them. CDR3 sequence reads: CASSVQGRLASYEQYF. CDR3 nucleotides: TGTGCCAGCAGTGTACAGGGACGCCTGGCCTCCTACGAGCAGTACTTC.